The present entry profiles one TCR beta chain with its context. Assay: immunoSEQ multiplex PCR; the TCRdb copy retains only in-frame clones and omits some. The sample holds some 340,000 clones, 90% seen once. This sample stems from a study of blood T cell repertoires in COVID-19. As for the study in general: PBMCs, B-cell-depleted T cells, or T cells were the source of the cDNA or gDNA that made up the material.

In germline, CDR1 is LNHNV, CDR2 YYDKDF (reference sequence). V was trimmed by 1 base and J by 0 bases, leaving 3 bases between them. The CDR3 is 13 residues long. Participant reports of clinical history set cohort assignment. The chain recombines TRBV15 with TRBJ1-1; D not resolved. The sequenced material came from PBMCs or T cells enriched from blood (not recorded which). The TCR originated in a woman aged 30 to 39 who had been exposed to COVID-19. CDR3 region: CATSRVLNTEAFF. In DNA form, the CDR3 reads TGTGCCACCAGCAGAGTCTTGAACACTGAAGCTTTCTTT.